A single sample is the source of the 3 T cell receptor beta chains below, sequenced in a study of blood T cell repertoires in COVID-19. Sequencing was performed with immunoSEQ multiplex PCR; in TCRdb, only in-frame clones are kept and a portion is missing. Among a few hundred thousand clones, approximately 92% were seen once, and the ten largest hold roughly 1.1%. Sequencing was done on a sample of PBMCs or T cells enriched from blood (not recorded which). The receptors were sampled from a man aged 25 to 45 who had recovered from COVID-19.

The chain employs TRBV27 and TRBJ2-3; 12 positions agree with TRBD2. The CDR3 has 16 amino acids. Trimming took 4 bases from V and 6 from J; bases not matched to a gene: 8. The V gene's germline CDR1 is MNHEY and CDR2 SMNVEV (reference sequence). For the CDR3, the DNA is TGTGCCAGCAGTTCAGCTAGCGGGAGGGCCTTTGATACGCAGTATTTT. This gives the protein CASSSASGRAFDTQYF.

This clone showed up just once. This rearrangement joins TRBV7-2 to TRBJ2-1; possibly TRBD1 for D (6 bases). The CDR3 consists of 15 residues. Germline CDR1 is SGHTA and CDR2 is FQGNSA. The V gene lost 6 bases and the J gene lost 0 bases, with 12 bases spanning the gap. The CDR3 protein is CASSLTGNSYNEQFF. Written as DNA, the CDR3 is TGTGCCAGCAGTCTCACAGGGAACTCCTACAATGAGCAGTTCTTC. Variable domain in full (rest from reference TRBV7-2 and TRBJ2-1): GAGVSQSPSNKVTEKGKDVELRCDPISGHTALYWYRQSLGQGLEFLIYFQGNSAPDKSGLPSDRFSAERTGGSVSTLTIQRTQQEDSAVYLCASSLTGNSYNEQFFGPGTRLTVL.

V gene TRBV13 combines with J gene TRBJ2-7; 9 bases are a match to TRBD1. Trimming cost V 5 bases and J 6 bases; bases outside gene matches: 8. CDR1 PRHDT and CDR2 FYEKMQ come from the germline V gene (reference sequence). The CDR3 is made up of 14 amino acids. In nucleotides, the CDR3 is TGTGCCAGCAGCGCGAGGACAGGGGTGGTCGAGCAGTACTTC. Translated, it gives CASSARTGVVEQYF. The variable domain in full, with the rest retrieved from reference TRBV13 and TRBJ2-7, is AAGVIQSPRHLIKEKRETATLKCYPIPRHDTVYWYQQGPGQDPQFLISFYEKMQSDKGSIPDRFSAQQFSDYHSELNMSSLELGDSALYFCASSARTGVVEQYFGPGTRLTVT.